This passage covers 23 T cell receptor beta chains from one sample sequenced in a study of T-cell memory formation after mild COVID-19. TCRdb processed the 5' RACE reads anew with MiXCR; each CDR3 protein has one entry. The data contain about 210,000 distinct CDR3 sequences, around 30% of them seen just once; the ten biggest clones take up over 10%. Sequencing was done on a sample of PBMCs or a T cell subset sorted from them (not recorded which). Receptor source: an adult woman who had mild COVID-19 (a few samples of this study predate the infection). Cell type and time point are not known.

The CDR3 DNA sequence: TGTGCCAGCTCACCACCGAACGGGATGCGCTATGGCTACACCTTC. Translation gives CASSPPNGMRYGYTF. The chain carries TRBV18 and TRBJ1-2; D unresolved. The length of the CDR3 is 15 residues. Deletions cut 0 bases from V and 4 bases from J, with 12 bases between. Germline V lookup: CDR1 KGHSH, CDR2 LQKENI.

This clonotype was observed a handful of times. The chain couples TRBV9 to TRBJ1-3, with TRBD1 identical over 9 bases. The CDR3 is 16 residues long. In germline, CDR1 is SGDLS, CDR2 YYNGEE. V lost 1 base and J lost 4; bases outside the gene matches: 6. Written as DNA, the CDR3 is TGTGCCAGCAGCGTATCACAGGGGGCTTCAGGAAACACCATATATTTT. This gives the protein CASSVSQGASGNTIYF.

This clonotype was recorded a few times. This rearrangement joins TRBV7-2 to TRBJ2-7, with D possibly TRBD2 on 6 matching bases. Germline V gene data show CDR1 as SGHTA and CDR2 as FQGNSA. CDR3 length: 15 amino acids. Trimming removed 1 base from V and 1 base from J, with 11 bases in between. The CDR3 protein is CASSLGGGGSYEQYF. The CDR3, as DNA: TGTGCCAGCAGCTTAGGGGGAGGAGGGTCCTACGAGCAGTACTTC.

The chain uses TRBV7-6 and TRBJ2-1; 13 nucleotides match TRBD2. Germline V CDR1 and CDR2: SGHVS, FNYEAQ. V was clipped by 6 bases and J by 7 bases; unmatched bases: 9. This CDR3 comprises 16 residues. The CDR3 loop is CASSYKTSGRYNEQFF. In DNA, the CDR3 is TGTGCCAGCAGTTATAAGACTAGCGGGAGGTATAATGAGCAGTTCTTC.

This clonotype was counted once. This chain links TRBV7-9 with TRBJ1-6, with D perhaps TRBD1 (6 bases). Germline V gene data show CDR1 as SEHNR and CDR2 as FQNEAQ (reference sequence). The CDR3 totals 14 residues. The V end lost 3 bases, the J end lost 10 bases, and 13 bases lay between the germline ends. For the CDR3, the DNA is TGTGCCAGCAGCTTTCCCGGGGGGCAATCACCCCTCCACTTT. This gives the protein CASSFPGGQSPLHF.

This clonotype was seen only a few times. One end of the junction varies from germline; a read error may be responsible. The chain recombines TRBV2 with TRBJ2-7; the D call may be TRBD1 or TRBD2 (8 bases each). Germline CDR1 SNHLY, CDR2 FYNNEI. The CDR3 is made up of 12 amino acids. The CDR3 is CGGGTGPYEQYF. CDR3 bases: TGCGGCGGGGGGACAGGACCCTACGAGCAGTACTTC.

The gene calls are TRBV5-5 and TRBJ1-5, with D unresolved. The ends were cut back, 5 bases at V and 4 bases at J, with 16 bases in the middle. The CDR3 sequence is 15 residues long. Germline V gives CDR1 SGHKS, CDR2 YYEKEE (reference sequence). CDR3 protein: CASRSGREVNQPQHF. The CDR3 nucleotides read TGTGCCAGCAGATCTGGACGGGAAGTGAATCAGCCCCAGCATTTT.

The CDR3 DNA reads TGTGCCACACTTCCGGGGATGAACACTGAAGCTTTCTTT. Protein sequence: CATLPGMNTEAFF. The chain uses TRBV7-2 and TRBJ1-1; no clear D. The CDR3 totals 13 residues. The germline V gene has CDR1 SGHTA and CDR2 FQGNSA. V was shortened by 10 bases and J by 0 bases, with 12 bases between the two germline ends.

The J gene is TRBJ2-1, the V gene TRBV7-9, with D possibly being TRBD1 or TRBD2 (6 bases each). The CDR3 has 15 residues. Per germline, CDR1 SEHNR and CDR2 FQNEAQ (reference sequence). Trimming cost V 3 bases and J 5 bases, with 14 bases left between them. The CDR3 loop reads CASSFWQGGHNEQFF. DNA for the CDR3: TGTGCCAGCAGCTTCTGGCAAGGGGGGCACAATGAGCAGTTCTTC.

This chain links TRBV14 with TRBJ2-2, with D hard to call. Trimming removed 1 base at V and 6 bases at J, with 12 bases between. The CDR3 length is 15 residues. Germline values: CDR1 SGHDN, CDR2 FVKESK. CDR3 bases: TGTGCCAGCAGCCAAGGAATGATAAGTCCCGGGGAGCTGTTTTTT. Residues: CASSQGMISPGELFF.

This sequence joins TRBV29-1 and TRBJ1-1; the match to TRBD1 covers 7 bases. The CDR3 is 13 amino acids. Per germline, CDR1 SQVTM and CDR2 ANQGSEA. Losses at the gene ends were 4 bases for V and 8 bases for J; bases not matched to a gene: 10. CDR3 amino acids: CSVGQQQGREAFF. DNA for the CDR3: TGCAGCGTTGGTCAGCAACAGGGGCGGGAAGCTTTCTTT.

V and J are TRBV5-1 and TRBJ2-1; a weak D match, TRBD2 (7 bases). CDR1 SGHRS and CDR2 YFSETQ come from the germline V gene. This CDR3 region has 12 residues. Trimming shortened V by 7 bases and J by 8 bases, and 13 bases separated the two germline ends. The CDR3: CASRPGGYEQFF. DNA of the CDR3: TGCGCCAGCCGGCCGGGGGGCTATGAGCAGTTCTTC.

This clonotype was seen more than once but under ten times. This chain uses TRBV5-4 with TRBJ2-7, with no clear D. Per germline, CDR1 SGHNT and CDR2 YYREEE (reference sequence). CDR3 length equals 16 residues. V gave up 3 bases and J gave up 1 base, with 17 bases separating them. Here the CDR3 DNA reads TGTGCCAGCAGCTATGGATCTGGGATACGGTCCTACGAGCAGTACTTC. This encodes CASSYGSGIRSYEQYF. The full variable domain, in which reference TRBV5-4 and TRBJ2-7 provide the parts outside the CDR3, is ETGVTQSPTHLIKTRGQQVTLRCSSQSGHNTVSWYQQALGQGPQFIFQYYREEENGRGNFPPRFSGLQFPNYSSELNVNALELDDSALYLCASSYGSGIRSYEQYFGPGTRLTVT.

This clonotype came up once. The chain employs TRBV5-1 and TRBJ2-7; D may be TRBD1 (6 bases). In germline, CDR1 is SGHRS, CDR2 YFSETQ. Trimming left V 4 bases short and J 5 bases short, with 22 bases between. This CDR3 is built from 16 residues. The CDR3 DNA is TGCGCCAGCAGCCCCGAAGCACTAACAGGGAGCGACGAGCAGTACTTC. The encoded protein is CASSPEALTGSDEQYF.

This clonotype was picked up a small number of times. This chain uses TRBV2 with TRBJ2-7; the D gene could be TRBD1 or TRBD2 (7 bases each). Germline V gene sequence: CDR1 SNHLY, CDR2 FYNNEI. This CDR3 contains 15 residues. V was trimmed by 3 bases and J by 2 bases, leaving 14 bases between them. CDR3 sequence reads: CASSEDQGGTYEQYF. In nucleotides, the CDR3 is TGTGCCAGCAGTGAGGACCAGGGGGGGACCTACGAGCAGTACTTC.

Here the CDR3 DNA reads TGTGCCAGCAGCCGCATTACAAGCACAGATACGCAGTATTTT. Protein product: CASSRITSTDTQYF. V usage is TRBV28 and J usage is TRBJ2-3; D gene ambiguous. The CDR3 runs to 14 residues. Germline values: CDR1 MDHEN, CDR2 SYDVKM. V gave up 6 bases and J gave up 0 bases, with 10 bases separating them.

The chain combines TRBV27 with TRBJ2-3; no clear D gene. Germline V gene sequence: CDR1 MNHEY, CDR2 SMNVEV (reference sequence). The CDR3 runs to 14 residues. V shed 8 bases and J shed 2 bases, with 14 bases lying between them. The CDR3 bases are TGTGCCAGCCATGTGATGGGCTCCACAGATACGCAGTATTTT. Protein: CASHVMGSTDTQYF.

This clonotype has more than one count but fewer than ten. The gene calls are TRBV30 and TRBJ2-7, with 12 bases that match TRBD2. This CDR3 contains 14 residues. Germline V CDR1 and CDR2: GTSNPN, SVGIG (reference sequence). J gave up 9 bases and V 2 bases, and 8 bases lay outside the gene matches. The CDR3 region has the DNA TGTGCCTGGAGTCCGTCTAGCGGGAGGGCTCGGCAGTACTTC. Translation: CAWSPSSGRARQYF.

The rearrangement uses TRBV12-3 or TRBV12-4 and TRBJ1-6, with 9 bases aligning to TRBD1. Unmatched junction bases numbered 3, after V lost 2 bases and J lost 7 bases. There are 15 residues in the CDR3. Here the CDR3 reads CASSLKTGGNSPLHF. CDR3 DNA sequence: TGTGCCAGCAGTTTAAAGACAGGGGGGAATTCACCCCTCCACTTT.

This sequence joins TRBV20-1 and TRBJ2-3, with 11 bases aligning to TRBD2. Germline V gene data show CDR1 as DFQATT and CDR2 as SNEGSKA (reference sequence). The trim removed 8 bases at V and 7 bases at J, leaving 11 bases unmatched. This CDR3 has 14 residues. The DNA of the CDR3 is TGCAGTCCCTTAGCGGGGGGGCCCGGGAATACGCAGTATTTT. Its protein product is CSPLAGGPGNTQYF.

This clonotype came up a few times. V gene TRBV4-2 combines with J gene TRBJ2-7; TRBD1 matches 10 bases. V was clipped by 5 bases and J by 5 bases; unmatched bases: 6. Germline values: CDR1 LGHNA, CDR2 YNFKEQ. The CDR3 sequence is 14 residues long. CDR3 protein: CASSSGQGSNEQYF. The DNA of the CDR3 is TGTGCCAGCAGCTCGGGACAGGGGAGCAACGAGCAGTACTTC.

This clonotype has a handful of counts. This chain joins TRBV30 and TRBJ1-6, with a tentative D call TRBD1 (5 bases). The ends were cut back, 3 bases at V and 8 bases at J, with 17 bases in the middle. Germline CDR1 is GTSNPN and CDR2 is SVGIG (reference sequence). CDR3 length: 15 residues. CDR3 nucleotides: TGTGCCTGGAGCCCAGGGACGATACGCCATTCACCCCTCCACTTT. Translating it yields CAWSPGTIRHSPLHF.

The J gene is TRBJ2-3, the V gene TRBV7-2; 7 positions agree with TRBD2. After removal of 3 bases from V and 5 bases from J, the junction contained 11 bases not matched to a gene. This CDR3 comprises 16 residues. Germline V gene lookup returns CDR1 SGHTA and CDR2 FQGNSA. This CDR3 reads CASSFLAGDRGDTQYF. DNA for the CDR3: TGTGCCAGCAGCTTTCTGGCGGGAGACCGGGGAGATACGCAGTATTTT.